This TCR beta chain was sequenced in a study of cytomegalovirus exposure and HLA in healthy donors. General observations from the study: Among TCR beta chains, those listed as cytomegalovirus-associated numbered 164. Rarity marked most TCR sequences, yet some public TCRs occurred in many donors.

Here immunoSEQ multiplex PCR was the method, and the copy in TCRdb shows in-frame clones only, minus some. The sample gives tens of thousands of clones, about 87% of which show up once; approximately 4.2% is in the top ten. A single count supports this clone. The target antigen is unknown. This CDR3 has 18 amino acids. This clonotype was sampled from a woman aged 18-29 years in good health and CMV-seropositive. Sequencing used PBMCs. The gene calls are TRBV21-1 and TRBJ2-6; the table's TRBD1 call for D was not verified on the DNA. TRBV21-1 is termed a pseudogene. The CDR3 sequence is CASSMIDRGLSGANVLTF. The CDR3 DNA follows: TGTGCCAGCAGCATGATAGACAGGGGACTCTCTGGGGCCAACGTCCTGACTTTC.